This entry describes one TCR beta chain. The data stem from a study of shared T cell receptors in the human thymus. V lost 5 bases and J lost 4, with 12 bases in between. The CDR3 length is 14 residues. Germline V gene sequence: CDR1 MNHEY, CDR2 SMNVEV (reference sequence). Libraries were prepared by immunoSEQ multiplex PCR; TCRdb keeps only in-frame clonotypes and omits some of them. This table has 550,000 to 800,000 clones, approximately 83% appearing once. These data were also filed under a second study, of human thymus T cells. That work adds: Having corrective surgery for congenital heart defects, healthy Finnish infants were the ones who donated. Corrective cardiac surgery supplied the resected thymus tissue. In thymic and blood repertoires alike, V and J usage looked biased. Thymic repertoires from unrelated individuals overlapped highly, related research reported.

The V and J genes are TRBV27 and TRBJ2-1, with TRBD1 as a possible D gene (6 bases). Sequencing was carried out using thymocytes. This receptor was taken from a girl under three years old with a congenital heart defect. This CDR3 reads CASSTRDTYNEQFF. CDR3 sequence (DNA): TGTGCCAGCAGTACCCGGGACACATACAATGAGCAGTTCTTC.